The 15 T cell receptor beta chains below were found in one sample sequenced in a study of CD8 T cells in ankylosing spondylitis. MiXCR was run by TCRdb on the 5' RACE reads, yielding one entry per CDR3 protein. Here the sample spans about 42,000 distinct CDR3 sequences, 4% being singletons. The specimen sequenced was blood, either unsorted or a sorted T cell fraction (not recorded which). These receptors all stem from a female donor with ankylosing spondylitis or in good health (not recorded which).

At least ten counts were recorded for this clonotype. The CDR3 is CASSAGLAESYEQYF. The CDR3, as DNA: TGTGCCAGCAGCGCGGGACTAGCGGAGTCCTACGAGCAGTACTTC. The J gene is TRBJ2-7, the V gene TRBV9; TRBD2 matches at 11 bases. The germline V gene has CDR1 SGDLS and CDR2 YYNGEE. This CDR3 region has 15 residues. Trimming cost V 3 bases and J 1 base; bases outside gene matches: 3.

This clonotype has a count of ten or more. As DNA, the CDR3 is TGTGCCAGCAGCGTAGAACTAGCGGAGATCACCGGGGAGCTGTTTTTT. It codes for CASSVELAEITGELFF. V and J are TRBV9 and TRBJ2-2, with 8 bases that match TRBD2. CDR1 is SGDLS and CDR2 is YYNGEE in the germline V gene. This CDR3 has 16 residues. V lost 0 bases to trimming and J lost 4 bases; unmatched junction nucleotides: 5.

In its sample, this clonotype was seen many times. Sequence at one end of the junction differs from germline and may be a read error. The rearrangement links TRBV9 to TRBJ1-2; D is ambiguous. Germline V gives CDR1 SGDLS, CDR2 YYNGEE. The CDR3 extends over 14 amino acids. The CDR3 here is CASSVGGVNHGYTF. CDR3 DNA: TGTGCCAGCAGCGTAGGGGGTGTTAACCATGGCTACACCTTC.

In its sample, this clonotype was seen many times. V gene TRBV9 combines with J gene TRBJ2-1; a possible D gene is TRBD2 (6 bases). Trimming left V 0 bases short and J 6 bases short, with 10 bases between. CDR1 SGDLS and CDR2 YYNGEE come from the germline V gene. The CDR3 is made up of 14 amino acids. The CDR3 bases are TGTGCCAGCAGCGTAGATTGGGAGGTCAATGAGCAGTTCTTC. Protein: CASSVDWEVNEQFF.

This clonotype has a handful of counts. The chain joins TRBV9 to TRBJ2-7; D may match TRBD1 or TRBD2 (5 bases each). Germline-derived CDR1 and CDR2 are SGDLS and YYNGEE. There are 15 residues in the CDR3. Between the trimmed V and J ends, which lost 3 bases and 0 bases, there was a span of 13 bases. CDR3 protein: CASSGGTLSSYEQYF. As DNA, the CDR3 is TGTGCCAGCAGCGGAGGGACCCTGAGCTCCTACGAGCAGTACTTC.

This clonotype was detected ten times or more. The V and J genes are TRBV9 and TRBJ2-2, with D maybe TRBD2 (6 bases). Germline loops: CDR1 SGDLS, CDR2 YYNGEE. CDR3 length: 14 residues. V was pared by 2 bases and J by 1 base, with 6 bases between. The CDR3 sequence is CASSVGGNTGELFF. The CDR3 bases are TGTGCCAGCAGCGTGGGGGGGAACACCGGGGAGCTGTTTTTT.

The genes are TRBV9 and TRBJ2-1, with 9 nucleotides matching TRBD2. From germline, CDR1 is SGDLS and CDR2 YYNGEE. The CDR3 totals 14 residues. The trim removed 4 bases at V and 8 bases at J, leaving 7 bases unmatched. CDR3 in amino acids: CASSPSAGGYEQFF. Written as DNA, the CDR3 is TGTGCCAGCAGCCCTTCAGCGGGGGGATATGAGCAGTTCTTC. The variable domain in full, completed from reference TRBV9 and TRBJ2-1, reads DSGVTQTPKHLITATGQRVTLRCSPRSGDLSVYWYQQSLDQGLQFLIQYYNGEERAKGNILERFSAQQFPDLHSELNLSSLELGDSALYFCASSPSAGGYEQFFGPGTRLTVL.

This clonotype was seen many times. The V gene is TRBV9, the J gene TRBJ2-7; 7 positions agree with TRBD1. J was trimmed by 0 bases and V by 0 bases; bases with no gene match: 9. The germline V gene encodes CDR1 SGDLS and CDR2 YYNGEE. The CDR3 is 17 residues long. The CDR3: CASSVDPQGPSSYEQYF. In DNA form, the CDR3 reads TGTGCCAGCAGCGTAGACCCACAGGGGCCCAGCTCCTACGAGCAGTACTTC.

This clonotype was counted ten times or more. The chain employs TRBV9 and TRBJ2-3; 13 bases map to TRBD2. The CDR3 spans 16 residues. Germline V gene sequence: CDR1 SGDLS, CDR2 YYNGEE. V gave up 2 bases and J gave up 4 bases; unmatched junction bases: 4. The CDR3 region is CASSVGTSGVSDTQYF. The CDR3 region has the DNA TGTGCCAGCAGCGTGGGGACTAGCGGGGTATCAGATACGCAGTATTTT.

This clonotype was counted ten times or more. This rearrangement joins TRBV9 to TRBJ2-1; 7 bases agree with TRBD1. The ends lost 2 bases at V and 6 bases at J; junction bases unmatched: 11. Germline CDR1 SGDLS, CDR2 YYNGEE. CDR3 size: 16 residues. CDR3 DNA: TGTGCCAGCAGCGTTATGACAGGGCCGGGGAGCAATGAGCAGTTCTTC. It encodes CASSVMTGPGSNEQFF.

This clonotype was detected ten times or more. In DNA, the CDR3 is TGTGCCAGCAGCGTAGTGAGTAGCGGGGGAGCCACCGGGGAGCTGTTTTTT. Protein sequence: CASSVVSSGGATGELFF. The rearrangement uses TRBV9 and TRBJ2-2; 9 nucleotides align to TRBD2. The CDR3 covers 17 residues. Per the germline V gene, CDR1 is SGDLS and CDR2 is YYNGEE. J gave up 4 bases and V 0 bases, and 7 bases lay outside the gene matches.

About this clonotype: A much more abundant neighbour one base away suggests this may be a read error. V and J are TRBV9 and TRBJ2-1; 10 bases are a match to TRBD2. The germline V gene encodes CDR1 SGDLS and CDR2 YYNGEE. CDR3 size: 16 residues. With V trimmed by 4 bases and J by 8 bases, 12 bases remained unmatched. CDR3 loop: CASSLRGSGGYDEQFF. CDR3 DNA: TGTGCCAGCAGCCTCCGGGGTAGCGGGGGGTACGATGAGCAGTTCTTC.

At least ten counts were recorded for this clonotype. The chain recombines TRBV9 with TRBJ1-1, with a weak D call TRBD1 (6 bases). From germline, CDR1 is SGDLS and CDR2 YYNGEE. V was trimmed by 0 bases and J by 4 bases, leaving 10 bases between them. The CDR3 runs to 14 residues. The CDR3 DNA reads TGTGCCAGCAGCGTAGCTTTGGACAGCACTGAAGCTTTCTTT. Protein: CASSVALDSTEAFF.

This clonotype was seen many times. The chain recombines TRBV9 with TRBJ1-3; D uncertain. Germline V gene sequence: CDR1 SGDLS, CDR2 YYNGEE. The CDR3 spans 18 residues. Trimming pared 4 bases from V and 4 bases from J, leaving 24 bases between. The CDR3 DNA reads TGTGCCAGCAGCTCTAAACCGGGTCCCAAAATGTTCGGAAACACCATATATTTT. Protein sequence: CASSSKPGPKMFGNTIYF.

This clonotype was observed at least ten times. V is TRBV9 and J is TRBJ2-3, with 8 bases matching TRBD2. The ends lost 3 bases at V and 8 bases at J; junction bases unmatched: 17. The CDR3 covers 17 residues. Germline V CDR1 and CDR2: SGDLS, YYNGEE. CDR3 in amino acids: CASSGSGSKAGSGTQYF. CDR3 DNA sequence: TGTGCCAGCAGCGGCAGCGGGAGTAAAGCCGGGTCGGGTACGCAGTATTTT.